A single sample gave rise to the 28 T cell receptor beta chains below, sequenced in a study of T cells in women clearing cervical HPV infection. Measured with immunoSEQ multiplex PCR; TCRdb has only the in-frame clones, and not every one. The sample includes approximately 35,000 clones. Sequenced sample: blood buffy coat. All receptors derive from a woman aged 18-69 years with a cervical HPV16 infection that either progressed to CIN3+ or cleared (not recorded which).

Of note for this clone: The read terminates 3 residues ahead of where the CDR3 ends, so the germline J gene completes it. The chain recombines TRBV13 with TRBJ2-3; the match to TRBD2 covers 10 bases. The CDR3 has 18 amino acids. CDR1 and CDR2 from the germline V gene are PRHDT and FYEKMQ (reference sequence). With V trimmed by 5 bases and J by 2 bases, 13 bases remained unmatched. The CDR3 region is CASSTGLAVTRLTDTQYF. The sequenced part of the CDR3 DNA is TGTGCCAGCAGCACCGGACTAGCGGTTACTAGACTCACAGATACG.

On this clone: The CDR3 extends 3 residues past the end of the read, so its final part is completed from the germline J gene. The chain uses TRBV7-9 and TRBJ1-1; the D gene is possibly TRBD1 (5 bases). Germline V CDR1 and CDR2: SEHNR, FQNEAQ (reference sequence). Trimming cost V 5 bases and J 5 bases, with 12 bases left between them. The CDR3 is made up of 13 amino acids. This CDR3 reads CASSPLDSTEAFF. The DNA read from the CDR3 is TGTGCCAGCAGCCCCCTAGACAGTACTGAA.

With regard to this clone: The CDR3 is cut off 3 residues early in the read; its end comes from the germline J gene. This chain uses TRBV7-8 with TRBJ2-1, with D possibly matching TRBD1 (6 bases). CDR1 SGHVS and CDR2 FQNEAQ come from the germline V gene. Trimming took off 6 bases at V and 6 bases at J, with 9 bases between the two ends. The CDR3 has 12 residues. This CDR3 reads CASSPDSNEQFF. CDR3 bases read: TGTGCCAGCAGTCCGGACAGCAATGAG.

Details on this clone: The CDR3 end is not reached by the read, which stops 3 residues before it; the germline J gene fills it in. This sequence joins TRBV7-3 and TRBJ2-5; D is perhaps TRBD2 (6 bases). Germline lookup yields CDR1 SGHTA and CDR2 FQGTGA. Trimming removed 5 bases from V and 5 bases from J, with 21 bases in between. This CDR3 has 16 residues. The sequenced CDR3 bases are TGTGCCAGCAGCCCCGGAACTCAAGGAGGGTTGGAGACC. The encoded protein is CASSPGTQGGLET. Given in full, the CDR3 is CASSPGTQGGLETQYF.

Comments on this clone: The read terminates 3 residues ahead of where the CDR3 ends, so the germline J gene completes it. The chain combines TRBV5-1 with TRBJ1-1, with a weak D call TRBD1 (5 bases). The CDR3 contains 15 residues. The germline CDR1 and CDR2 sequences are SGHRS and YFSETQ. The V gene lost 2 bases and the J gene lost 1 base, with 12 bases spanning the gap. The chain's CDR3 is CASSFMDKANTEAFF. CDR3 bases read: TGCGCCAGCAGCTTTATGGACAAAGCGAACACTGAA.

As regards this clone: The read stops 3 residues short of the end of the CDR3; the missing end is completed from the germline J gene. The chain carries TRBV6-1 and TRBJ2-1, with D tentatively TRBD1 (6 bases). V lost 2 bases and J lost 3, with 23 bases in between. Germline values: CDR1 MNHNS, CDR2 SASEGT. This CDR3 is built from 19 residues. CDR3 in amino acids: CASSELIGYSGDGYNEQFF. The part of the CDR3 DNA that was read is TGTGCCAGCAGTGAATTAATTGGGTATTCAGGGGATGGCTACAATGAG.

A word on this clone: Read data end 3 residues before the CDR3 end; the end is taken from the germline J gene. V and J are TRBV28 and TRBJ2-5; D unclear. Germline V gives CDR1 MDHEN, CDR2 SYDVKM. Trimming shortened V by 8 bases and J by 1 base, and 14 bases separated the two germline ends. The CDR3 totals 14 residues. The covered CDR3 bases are TGTGCCAGCTCCGTTGAGGCGGCCCAAGAGACC. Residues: CASSVEAAQET. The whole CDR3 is CASSVEAAQETQYF.

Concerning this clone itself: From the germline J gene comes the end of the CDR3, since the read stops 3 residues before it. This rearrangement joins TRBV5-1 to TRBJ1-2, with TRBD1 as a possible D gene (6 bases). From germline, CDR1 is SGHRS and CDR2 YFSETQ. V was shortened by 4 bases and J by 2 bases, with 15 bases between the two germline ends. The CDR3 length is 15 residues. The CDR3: CASSESGTPNYGYTF. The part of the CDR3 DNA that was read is TGCGCCAGCAGCGAATCCGGGACACCGAACTATGGC.

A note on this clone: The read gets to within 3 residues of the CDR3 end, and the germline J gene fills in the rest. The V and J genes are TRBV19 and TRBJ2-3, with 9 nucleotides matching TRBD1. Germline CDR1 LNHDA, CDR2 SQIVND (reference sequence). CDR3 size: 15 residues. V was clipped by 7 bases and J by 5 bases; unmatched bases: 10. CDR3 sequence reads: CASTLTGGEGDTQYF. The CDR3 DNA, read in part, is TGTGCCAGTACCCTGACAGGGGGAGAGGGAGATACG.

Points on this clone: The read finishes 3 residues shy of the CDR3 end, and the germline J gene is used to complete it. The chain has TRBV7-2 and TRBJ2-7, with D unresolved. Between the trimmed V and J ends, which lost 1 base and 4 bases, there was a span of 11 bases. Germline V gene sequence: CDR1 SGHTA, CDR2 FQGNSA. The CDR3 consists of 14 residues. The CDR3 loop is CASSLVSTGYEQYF. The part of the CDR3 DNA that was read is TGTGCCAGCAGCTTAGTCTCCACCGGGTACGAG.

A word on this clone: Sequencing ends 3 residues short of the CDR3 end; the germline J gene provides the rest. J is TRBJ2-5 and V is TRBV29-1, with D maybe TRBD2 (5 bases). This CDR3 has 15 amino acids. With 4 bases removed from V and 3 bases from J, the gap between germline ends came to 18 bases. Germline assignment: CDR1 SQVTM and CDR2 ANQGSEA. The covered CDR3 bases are TGCAGCGTTGTACGGGGAACCGGCTGGGAAGAGACC. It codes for CSVVRGTGWEET. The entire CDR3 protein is CSVVRGTGWEETQYF. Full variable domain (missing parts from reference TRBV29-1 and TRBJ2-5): SAVISQKPSRDICQRGTSLTIQCQVDSQVTMMFWYRQQPGQSLTLIATANQGSEATYESGFVIDKFPISRPNLTFSTLTVSNMSPEDSSIYLCSVVRGTGWEETQYFGPGTRLLVL.

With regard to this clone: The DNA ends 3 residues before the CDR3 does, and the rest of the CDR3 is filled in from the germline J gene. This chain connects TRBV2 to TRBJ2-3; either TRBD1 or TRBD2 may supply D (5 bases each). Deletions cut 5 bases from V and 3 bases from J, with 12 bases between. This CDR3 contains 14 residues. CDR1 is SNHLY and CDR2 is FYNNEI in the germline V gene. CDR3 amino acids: CASSSQGVTDTQYF. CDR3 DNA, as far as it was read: TGTGCCAGCAGTTCCCAGGGAGTGACAGATACG.

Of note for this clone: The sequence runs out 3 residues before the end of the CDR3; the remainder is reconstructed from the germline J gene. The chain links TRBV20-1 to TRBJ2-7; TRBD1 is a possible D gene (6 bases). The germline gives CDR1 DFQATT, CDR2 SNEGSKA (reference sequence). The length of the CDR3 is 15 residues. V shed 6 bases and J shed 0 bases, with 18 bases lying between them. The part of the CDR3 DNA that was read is TGCAGTGCCCCTCCTGCCGGACAGAGCTCCTACGAG. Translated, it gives CSAPPAGQSSYE. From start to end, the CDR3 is CSAPPAGQSSYEQYF.

The CDR3 region is CASKSTGTGPYEQYF. The sequenced CDR3 bases are TGTGCCAGCAAATCCACTGGGACAGGGCCCTACGAG. The rearrangement joins TRBV2 to TRBJ2-7, with 9 bases matching TRBD1. The read terminates 3 residues before the CDR3 end, so the remaining end is supplied by the germline J gene. The CDR3 length is 15 residues. Trimming took 7 bases from V and 2 from J; bases not matched to a gene: 9. CDR1 SNHLY and CDR2 FYNNEI come from the germline V gene.

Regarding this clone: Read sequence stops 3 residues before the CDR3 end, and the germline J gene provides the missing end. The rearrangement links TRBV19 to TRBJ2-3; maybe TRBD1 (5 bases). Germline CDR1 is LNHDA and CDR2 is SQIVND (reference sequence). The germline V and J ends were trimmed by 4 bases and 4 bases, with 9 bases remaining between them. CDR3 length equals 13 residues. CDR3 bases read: TGTGCCAGTAGTACCCAGGGTGCAGATACG. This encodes CASSTQGADT. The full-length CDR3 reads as CASSTQGADTQYF.

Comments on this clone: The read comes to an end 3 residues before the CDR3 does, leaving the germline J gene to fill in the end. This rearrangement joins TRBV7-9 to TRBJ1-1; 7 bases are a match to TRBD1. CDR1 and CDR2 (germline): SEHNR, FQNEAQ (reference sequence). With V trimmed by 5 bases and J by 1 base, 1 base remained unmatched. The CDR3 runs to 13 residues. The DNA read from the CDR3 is TGTGCCAGCAGCCGGGACAGGAACACTGAA. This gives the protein CASSRDRNTE. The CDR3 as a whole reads CASSRDRNTEAFF.

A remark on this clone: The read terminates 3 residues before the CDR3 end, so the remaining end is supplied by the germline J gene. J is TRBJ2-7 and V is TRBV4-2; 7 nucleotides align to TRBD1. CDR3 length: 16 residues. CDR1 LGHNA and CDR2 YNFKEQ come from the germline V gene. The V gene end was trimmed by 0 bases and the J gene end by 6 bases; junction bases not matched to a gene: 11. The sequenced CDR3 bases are TGTGCCAGCAGCCAAGAGTGGTCTACAGGGGTTGGCGAG. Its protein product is CASSQEWSTGVGE. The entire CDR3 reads CASSQEWSTGVGEQYF.

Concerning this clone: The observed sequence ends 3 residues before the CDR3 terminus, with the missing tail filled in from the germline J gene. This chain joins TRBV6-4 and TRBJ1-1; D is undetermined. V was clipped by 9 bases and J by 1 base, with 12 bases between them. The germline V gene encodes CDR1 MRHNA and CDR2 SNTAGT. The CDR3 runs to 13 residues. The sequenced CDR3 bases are TGTGCCAGTTCAGCTGCGGCGAACACTGAA. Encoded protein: CASSAAANTE. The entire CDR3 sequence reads CASSAAANTEAFF.

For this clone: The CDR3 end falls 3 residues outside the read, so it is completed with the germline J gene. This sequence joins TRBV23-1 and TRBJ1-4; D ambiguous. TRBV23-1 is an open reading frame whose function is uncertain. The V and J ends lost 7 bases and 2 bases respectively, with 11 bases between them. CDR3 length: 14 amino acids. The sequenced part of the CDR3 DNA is TGCGCCAGCACCAGGTTAACCACTAATGAAAAA. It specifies CASTRLTTNEK. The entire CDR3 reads CASTRLTTNEKLFF.

The CDR3 is CASSQKRGQSSYEQYF. The DNA read from the CDR3 is TGCGCCAGCAGCCAAAAGAGGGGACAGTCTAGCTACGAG. The rearrangement links TRBV4-1 to TRBJ2-7; 7 bases map to TRBD1. The read ends 3 residues shy of where the CDR3 ends; the end is completed using the germline J gene. The V gene's germline CDR1 is MGHRA and CDR2 YSYEKL. The trim removed 2 bases at V and 3 bases at J, leaving 10 bases unmatched. This CDR3 region has 16 residues.

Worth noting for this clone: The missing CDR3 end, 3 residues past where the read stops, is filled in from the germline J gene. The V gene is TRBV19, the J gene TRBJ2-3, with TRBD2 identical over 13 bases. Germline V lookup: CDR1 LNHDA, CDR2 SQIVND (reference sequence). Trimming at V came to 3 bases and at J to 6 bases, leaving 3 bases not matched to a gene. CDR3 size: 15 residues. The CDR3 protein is CASSISTSGRDTQYF. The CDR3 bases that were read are TGTGCCAGTAGTATCTCGACTAGCGGGAGGGATACG. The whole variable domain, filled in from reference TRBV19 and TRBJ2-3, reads DGGITQSPKYLFRKEGQNVTLSCEQNLNHDAMYWYRQDPGQGLRLIYYSQIVNDFQKGDIAEGYSVSREKKESFPLTVTSAQKNPTAFYLCASSISTSGRDTQYFGPGTRLTVL.

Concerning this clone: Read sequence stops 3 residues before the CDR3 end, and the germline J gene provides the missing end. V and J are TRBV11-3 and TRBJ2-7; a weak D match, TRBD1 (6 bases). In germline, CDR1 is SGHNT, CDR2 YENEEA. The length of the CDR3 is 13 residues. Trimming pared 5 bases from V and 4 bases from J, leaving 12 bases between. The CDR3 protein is CASSPNQGYEQYF. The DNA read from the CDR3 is TGTGCCAGCAGCCCAAACCAGGGGTACGAG. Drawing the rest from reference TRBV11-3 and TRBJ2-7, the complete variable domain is EAGVVQSPRYKIIEKKQPVAFWCNPISGHNTLYWYLQNLGQGPELLIRYENEEAVDDSQLPKDRFSAERLKGVDSTLKIQPAELGDSAVYLCASSPNQGYEQYFGPGTRLTVT.

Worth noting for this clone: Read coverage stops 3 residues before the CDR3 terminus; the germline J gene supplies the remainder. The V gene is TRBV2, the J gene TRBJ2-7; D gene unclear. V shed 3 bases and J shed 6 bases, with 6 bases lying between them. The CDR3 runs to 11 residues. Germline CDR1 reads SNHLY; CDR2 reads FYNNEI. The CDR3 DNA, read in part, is TGTGCCAGCAGTGACTATGGCGAG. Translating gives CASSDYGE. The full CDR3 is CASSDYGEQYF.

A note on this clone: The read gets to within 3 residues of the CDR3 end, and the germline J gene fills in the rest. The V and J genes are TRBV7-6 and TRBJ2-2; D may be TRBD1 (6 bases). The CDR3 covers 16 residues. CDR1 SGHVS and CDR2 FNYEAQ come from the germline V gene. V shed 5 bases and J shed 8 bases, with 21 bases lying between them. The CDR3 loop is CASSPEGEVLVGELFF. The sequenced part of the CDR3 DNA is TGTGCCAGCAGCCCAGAGGGGGAAGTCCTCGTTGGGGAG. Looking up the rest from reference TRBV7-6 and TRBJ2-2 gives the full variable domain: GAGVSQSPRYKVTKRGQDVALRCDPISGHVSLYWYRQALGQGPEFLTYFNYEAQQDKSGLPNDRFSAERPEGSISTLTIQRTEQRDSAMYRCASSPEGEVLVGELFFGEGSRLTVL.

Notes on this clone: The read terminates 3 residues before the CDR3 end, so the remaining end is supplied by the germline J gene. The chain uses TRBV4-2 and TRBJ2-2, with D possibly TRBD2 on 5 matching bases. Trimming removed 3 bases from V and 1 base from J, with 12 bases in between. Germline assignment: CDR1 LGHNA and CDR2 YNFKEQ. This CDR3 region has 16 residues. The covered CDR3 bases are TGTGCCAGCAGCCATCACGGGGTGCAGAACACCGGGGAG. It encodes CASSHHGVQNTGE. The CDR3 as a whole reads CASSHHGVQNTGELFF.

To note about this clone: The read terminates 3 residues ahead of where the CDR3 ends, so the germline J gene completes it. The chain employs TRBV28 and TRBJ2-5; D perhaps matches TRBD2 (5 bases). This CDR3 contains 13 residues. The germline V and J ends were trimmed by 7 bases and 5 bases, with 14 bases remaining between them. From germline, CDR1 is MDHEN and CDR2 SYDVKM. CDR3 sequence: CASIVRGRETQYF. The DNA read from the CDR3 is TGTGCCAGCATTGTTAGAGGGCGCGAGACC.

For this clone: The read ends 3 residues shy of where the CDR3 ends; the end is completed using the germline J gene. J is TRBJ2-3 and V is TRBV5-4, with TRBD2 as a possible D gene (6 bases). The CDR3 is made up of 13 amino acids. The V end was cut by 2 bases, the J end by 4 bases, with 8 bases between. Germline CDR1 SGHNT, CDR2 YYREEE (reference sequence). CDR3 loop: CASSLGEADTQYF. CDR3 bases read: TGTGCCAGCAGCTTAGGGGAGGCAGATACG.

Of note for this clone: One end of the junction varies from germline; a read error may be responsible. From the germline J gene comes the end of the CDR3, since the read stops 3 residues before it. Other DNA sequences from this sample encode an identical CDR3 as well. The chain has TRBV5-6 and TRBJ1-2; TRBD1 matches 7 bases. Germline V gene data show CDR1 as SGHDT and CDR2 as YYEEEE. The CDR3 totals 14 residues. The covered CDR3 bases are TGTGCCAGCAGCGAAGGGACAGCTAACTATGGG. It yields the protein CASSEGTANYG. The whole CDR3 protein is CASSEGTANYGYTF.